The clone carrying this T cell receptor beta chain was observed at least ten times. Its antigen is undetermined. The investigators amplified TCR beta CDR3 regions from RNA transcripts. TCR CDR3 underwent first-round RT-PCR with the HTBI primer set. TCRdb reanalysed the multiplex PCR reads using MiXCR and keeps one entry per CDR3 protein. The sample records fewer than 750,000 distinct CDR3 sequences, roughly 15% being singletons. Germline-derived CDR1 and CDR2 are MNHEY and SVGAGI. V lost 4 bases and J 5 bases, leaving 20 bases between the germline ends. CDR3 length equals 16 residues. This record belongs to a study of T cells in Graves' hyperthyroidism and ophthalmopathy. Study-wide findings and caveats: Among clonotypes expanded in thyroid above 0.001, most were also found in blood.

Based on clinical symptoms, serum thyroxine and TRAb, thyroid ultrasound and orbital computed tomography, diagnoses were reached. About 10 ml of fresh peripheral blood supplied the PBMCs. This chain uses TRBV6-5 with TRBJ1-2, with TRBD1 as a possible D gene (5 bases). This clonotype was sampled from a woman aged 40 to 50 with Graves' ophthalmopathy. Sequencing was carried out using blood. CDR3 region: CASSLGGFGNGYGYTF. The CDR3 DNA follows: TGTGCCAGCAGTTTGGGGGGATTCGGGAACGGATATGGCTACACCTTC.